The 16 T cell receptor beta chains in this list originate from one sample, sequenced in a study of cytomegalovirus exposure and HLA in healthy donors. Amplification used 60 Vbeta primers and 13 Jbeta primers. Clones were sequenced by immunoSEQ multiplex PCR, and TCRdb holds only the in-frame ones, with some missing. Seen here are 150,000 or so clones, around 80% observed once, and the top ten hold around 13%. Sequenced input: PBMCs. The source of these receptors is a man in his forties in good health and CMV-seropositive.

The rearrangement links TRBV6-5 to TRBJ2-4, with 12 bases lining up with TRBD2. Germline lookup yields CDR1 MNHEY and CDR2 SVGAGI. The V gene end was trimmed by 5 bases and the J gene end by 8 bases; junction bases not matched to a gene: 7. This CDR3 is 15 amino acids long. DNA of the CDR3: TGTGCCAGCAGTCCATCGACTAGCGGGAGAGACATTCAGTACTTC. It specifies CASSPSTSGRDIQYF.

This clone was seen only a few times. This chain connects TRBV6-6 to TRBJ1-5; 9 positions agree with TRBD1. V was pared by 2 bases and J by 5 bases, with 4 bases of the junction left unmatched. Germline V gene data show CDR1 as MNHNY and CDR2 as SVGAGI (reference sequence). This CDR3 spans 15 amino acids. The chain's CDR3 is CASSYMGQGDQPQHF. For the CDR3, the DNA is TGTGCCAGCAGTTACATGGGACAGGGAGATCAGCCCCAGCATTTT.

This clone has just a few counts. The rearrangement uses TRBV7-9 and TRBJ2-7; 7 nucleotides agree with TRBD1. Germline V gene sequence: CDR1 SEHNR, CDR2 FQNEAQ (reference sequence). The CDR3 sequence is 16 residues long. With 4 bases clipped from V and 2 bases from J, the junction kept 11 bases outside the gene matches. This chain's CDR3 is CASSSLSGTEPYEQYF. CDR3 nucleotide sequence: TGTGCCAGCAGCTCGCTCTCTGGGACAGAGCCCTACGAGCAGTACTTC. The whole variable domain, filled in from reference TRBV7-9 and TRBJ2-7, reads DTGVSQNPRHKITKRGQNVTFRCDPISEHNRLYWYRQTLGQGPEFLTYFQNEAQLEKSRLLSDRFSAERPKGSFSTLEIQRTEQGDSAMYLCASSSLSGTEPYEQYFGPGTRLTVT.

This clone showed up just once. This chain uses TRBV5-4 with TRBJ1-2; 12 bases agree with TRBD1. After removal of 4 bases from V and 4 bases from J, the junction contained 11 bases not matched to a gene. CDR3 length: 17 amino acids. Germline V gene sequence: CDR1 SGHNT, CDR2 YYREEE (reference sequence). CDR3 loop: CASSPPGQGAGAYGYTF. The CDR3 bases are TGTGCCAGCAGCCCGCCGGGACAGGGGGCTGGCGCCTATGGCTACACCTTC. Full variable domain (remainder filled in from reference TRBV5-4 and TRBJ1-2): ETGVTQSPTHLIKTRGQQVTLRCSSQSGHNTVSWYQQALGQGPQFIFQYYREEENGRGNFPPRFSGLQFPNYSSELNVNALELDDSALYLCASSPPGQGAGAYGYTFGSGTRLTVV.

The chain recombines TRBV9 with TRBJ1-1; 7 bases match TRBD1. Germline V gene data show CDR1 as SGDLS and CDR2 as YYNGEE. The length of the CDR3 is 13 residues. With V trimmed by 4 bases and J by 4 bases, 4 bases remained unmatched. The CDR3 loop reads CASSTGTATEAFF. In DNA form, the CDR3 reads TGTGCCAGCAGCACCGGGACAGCCACTGAAGCTTTCTTT.

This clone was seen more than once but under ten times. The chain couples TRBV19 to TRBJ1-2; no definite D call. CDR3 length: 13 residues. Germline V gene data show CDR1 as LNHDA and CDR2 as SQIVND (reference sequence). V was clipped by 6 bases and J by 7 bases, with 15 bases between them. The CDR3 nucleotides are TGTGCCAGTAGAACCCACCAATCGAGTGGCTACACCTTC. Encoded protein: CASRTHQSSGYTF.

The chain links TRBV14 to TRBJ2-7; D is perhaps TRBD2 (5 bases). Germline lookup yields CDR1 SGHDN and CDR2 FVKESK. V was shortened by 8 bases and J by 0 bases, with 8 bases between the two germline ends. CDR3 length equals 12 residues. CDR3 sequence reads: CASGRSSYEQYF. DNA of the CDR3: TGTGCCAGCGGGAGAAGCTCCTACGAGCAGTACTTC.

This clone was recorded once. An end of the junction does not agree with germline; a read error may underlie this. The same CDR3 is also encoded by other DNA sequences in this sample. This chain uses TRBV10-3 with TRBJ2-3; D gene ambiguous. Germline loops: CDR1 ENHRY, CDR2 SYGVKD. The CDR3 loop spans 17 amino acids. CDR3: CAIKAGAEASSTDTQYF. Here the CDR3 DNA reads TGCGCCATCAAGGCTGGCGCAGAAGCGTCTAGCACAGATACGCAGTATTTT.

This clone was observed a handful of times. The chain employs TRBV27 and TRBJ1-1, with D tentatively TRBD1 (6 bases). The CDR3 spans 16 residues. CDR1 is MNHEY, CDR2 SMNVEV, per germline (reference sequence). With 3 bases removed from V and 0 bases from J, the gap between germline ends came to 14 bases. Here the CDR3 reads CASSFTGQGMNTEAFF. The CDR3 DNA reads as TGTGCCAGCAGTTTTACCGGCCAGGGGATGAACACTGAAGCTTTCTTT.

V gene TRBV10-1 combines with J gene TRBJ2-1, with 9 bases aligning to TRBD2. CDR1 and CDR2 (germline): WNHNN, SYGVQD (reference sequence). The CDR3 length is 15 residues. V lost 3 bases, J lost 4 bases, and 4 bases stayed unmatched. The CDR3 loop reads CASSDHSGSYNEQFF. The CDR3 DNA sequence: TGCGCCAGCAGTGACCATAGCGGGAGTTACAATGAGCAGTTCTTC.

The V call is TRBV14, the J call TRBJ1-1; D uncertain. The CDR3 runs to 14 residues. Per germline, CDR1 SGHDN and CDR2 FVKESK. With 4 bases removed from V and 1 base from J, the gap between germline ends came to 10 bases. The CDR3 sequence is CASSRTGRNTEAFF. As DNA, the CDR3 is TGTGCCAGCAGCCGCACCGGTCGGAACACTGAAGCTTTCTTT.

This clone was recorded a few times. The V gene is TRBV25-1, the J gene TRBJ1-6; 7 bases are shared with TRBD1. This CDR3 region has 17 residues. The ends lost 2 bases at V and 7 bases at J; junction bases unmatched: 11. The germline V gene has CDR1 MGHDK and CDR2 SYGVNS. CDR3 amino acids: CASSETGPGQYNSPLHF. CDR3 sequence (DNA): TGTGCCAGCAGTGAAACCGGCCCGGGACAGTACAATTCACCCCTCCACTTT.

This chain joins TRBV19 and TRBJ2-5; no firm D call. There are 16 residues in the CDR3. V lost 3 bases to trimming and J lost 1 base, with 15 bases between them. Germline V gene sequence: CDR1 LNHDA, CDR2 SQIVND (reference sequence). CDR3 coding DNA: TGTGCCAGTAGTATCTCCCTTAGACTCGTCCAAGAGACCCAGTACTTC. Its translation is CASSISLRLVQETQYF.

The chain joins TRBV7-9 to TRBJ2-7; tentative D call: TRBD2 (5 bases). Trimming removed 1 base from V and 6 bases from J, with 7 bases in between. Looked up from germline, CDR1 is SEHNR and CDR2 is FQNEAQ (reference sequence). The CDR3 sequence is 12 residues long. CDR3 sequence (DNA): TGTGCCAGCAGCTTAGGAGGGCTCGAGCAGTACTTC. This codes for CASSLGGLEQYF.

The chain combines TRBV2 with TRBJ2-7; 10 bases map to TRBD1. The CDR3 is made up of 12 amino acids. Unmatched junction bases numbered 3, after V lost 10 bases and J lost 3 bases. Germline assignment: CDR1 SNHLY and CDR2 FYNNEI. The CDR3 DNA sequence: TGTGCCACCCGGGACAGGGGCTACGAGCAGTACTTC. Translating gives CATRDRGYEQYF.

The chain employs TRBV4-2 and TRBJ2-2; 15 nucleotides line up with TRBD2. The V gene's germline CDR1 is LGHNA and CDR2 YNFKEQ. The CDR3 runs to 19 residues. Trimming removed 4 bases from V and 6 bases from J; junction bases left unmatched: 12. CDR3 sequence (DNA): TGTGCCAGCAGCCGCCCGGGACTAGCGGGAGGACCTACGCCCGGGGAGCTGTTTTTT. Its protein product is CASSRPGLAGGPTPGELFF.